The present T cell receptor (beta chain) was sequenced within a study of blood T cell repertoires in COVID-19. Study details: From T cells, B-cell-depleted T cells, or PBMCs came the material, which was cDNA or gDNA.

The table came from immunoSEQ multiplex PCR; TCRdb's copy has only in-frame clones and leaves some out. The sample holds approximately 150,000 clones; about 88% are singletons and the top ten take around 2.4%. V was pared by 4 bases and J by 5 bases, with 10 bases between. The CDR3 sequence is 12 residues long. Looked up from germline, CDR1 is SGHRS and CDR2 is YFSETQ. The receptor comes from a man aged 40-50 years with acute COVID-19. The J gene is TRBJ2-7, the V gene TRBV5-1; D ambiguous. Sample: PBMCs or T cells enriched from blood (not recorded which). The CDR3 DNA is TGCGCCAGCAGCCTCGACATGAACGAGCAGTACTTC. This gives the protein CASSLDMNEQYF.